One and the same sample provided the 32 T cell receptor beta chains below, sequenced in a study of cytomegalovirus exposure and HLA in healthy donors. Profiled with immunoSEQ multiplex PCR; TCRdb holds only in-frame clones, not every one. The sample lists 100,000 to 150,000 clones; approximately 91% were seen once. The sample taken for sequencing was PBMCs. These receptors were obtained from a man aged 25 to 45 in good health and CMV-seronegative.

CDR3 in DNA: TGTGCCAGCTCACCGTTCGAGGCGCATGGGGGGGAGACCCAGTACTTC. Its protein is CASSPFEAHGGETQYF. The rearrangement joins TRBV18 to TRBJ2-5; a weak D match, TRBD2 (6 bases). Germline CDR1 KGHSH, CDR2 LQKENI. Trimming stripped 3 bases from V and 5 bases from J, with 19 bases between. The CDR3 totals 16 residues.

This chain joins TRBV9 and TRBJ1-3; D gene unclear. This CDR3 contains 15 residues. Looked up from germline, CDR1 is SGDLS and CDR2 is YYNGEE. V lost 1 base to trimming and J lost 4 bases, with 12 bases between them. CDR3 in DNA: TGTGCCAGCAGCGTATCCTACCATTGGGGAAACACCATATATTTT. It codes for CASSVSYHWGNTIYF.

This clone appeared a few times. This chain links TRBV11-3 with TRBJ1-1; 12 bases are shared with TRBD1. Trimming took 5 bases from V and 12 from J; bases not matched to a gene: 4. CDR1 and CDR2 from the germline V gene are SGHNT and YENEEA. The CDR3 spans 12 residues. CDR3 in amino acids: CASSPGQGATFF. CDR3 nucleotide sequence: TGTGCCAGCAGCCCGGGACAGGGGGCTACTTTCTTT.

The CDR3 sequence: CAISLQGGNQPQHF. The DNA for the CDR3 is TGTGCCATCAGTTTACAGGGTGGCAATCAGCCCCAGCATTTT. The chain has TRBV10-3 and TRBJ1-5, with TRBD1 as a possible D gene (6 bases). The length of the CDR3 is 14 residues. Trimming stripped 5 bases from V and 2 bases from J, with 10 bases between. Germline V lookup: CDR1 ENHRY, CDR2 SYGVKD.

This sequence joins TRBV5-1 and TRBJ2-1; D unclear. The CDR3 is made up of 11 amino acids. Germline V gene lookup returns CDR1 SGHRS and CDR2 YFSETQ. V gave up 4 bases and J gave up 5 bases, with 4 bases separating them. This chain's CDR3 is CASSPNNEQFF. Here the CDR3 DNA reads TGCGCCAGCAGCCCAAACAATGAGCAGTTCTTC.

The gene calls are TRBV7-3 and TRBJ2-1, with TRBD1 matching 8 bases. After removal of 5 bases from V and 3 bases from J, the junction contained 12 bases not matched to a gene. CDR3 length equals 17 residues. Germline V lookup: CDR1 SGHTA, CDR2 FQGTGA. The CDR3 is CASSPQGAPKSYNEQFF. CDR3 DNA sequence: TGTGCCAGCAGCCCCCAGGGGGCGCCCAAGAGCTACAATGAGCAGTTCTTC.

This clone was seen many times. The same CDR3 can be traced to other DNA sequences in this sample. This chain connects TRBV29-1 to TRBJ1-1, with a tentative D call TRBD1 (5 bases). CDR3 length equals 12 residues. The V gene's germline CDR1 is SQVTM and CDR2 ANQGSEA. Trimming took off 3 bases at V and 3 bases at J, with 8 bases between the two ends. The CDR3 bases are TGCAGCGTTGAGCGCAGGGACACTGAAGCTTTCTTT. It encodes CSVERRDTEAFF.

This chain links TRBV7-9 with TRBJ2-7, with 10 bases lining up with TRBD1. V dropped 7 bases and J dropped 5; count of bases not matched to a gene: 14. Germline-derived CDR1 and CDR2 are SEHNR and FQNEAQ (reference sequence). The CDR3 sequence is 16 residues long. The CDR3 sequence: CASTHIRGTGVNEQYF. The CDR3, as DNA: TGTGCCAGCACCCATATCCGTGGGACAGGGGTTAACGAGCAGTACTTC.

As concerns this clone: Compared with germline, one end of the junction differs, possibly owing to a read error. Other DNA variants within this sample encode the same CDR3. The chain recombines TRBV4-3 with TRBJ2-7; the match to TRBD2 covers 14 bases. CDR3 size: 15 residues. In germline, CDR1 is LGHNA, CDR2 YSLEER. CDR3 sequence (DNA): TGCGCTAGCAGCCGAGGGACTAGCGGGAGCCACGAGCAGTACTTC. The encoded protein is CASSRGTSGSHEQYF.

The chain links TRBV7-9 to TRBJ2-7, with 9 bases that match TRBD1. Germline V gene data show CDR1 as SEHNR and CDR2 as FQNEAQ (reference sequence). V dropped 4 bases and J dropped 5; count of bases not matched to a gene: 6. The CDR3 length is 14 residues. Here the CDR3 reads CASSSNRGRDEQYF. CDR3 sequence (DNA): TGTGCCAGCAGCTCAAACAGGGGGCGAGACGAGCAGTACTTC. The full variable domain, rest sourced from reference TRBV7-9 and TRBJ2-7, is DTGVSQNPRHKITKRGQNVTFRCDPISEHNRLYWYRQTLGQGPEFLTYFQNEAQLEKSRLLSDRFSAERPKGSFSTLEIQRTEQGDSAMYLCASSSNRGRDEQYFGPGTRLTVT.

The CDR3 region has the DNA TGTGCCAGCAGCTTAGGGTTGGAGGGGACCCAGTACTTC. This translates into CASSLGLEGTQYF. The V gene is TRBV11-2, the J gene TRBJ2-5, with a weak D call TRBD2 (6 bases). The CDR3 is made up of 13 amino acids. Looked up from germline, CDR1 is SGHAT and CDR2 is FQNNGV. The V and J ends lost 1 base and 7 bases respectively, with 10 bases between them.

V and J are TRBV5-6 and TRBJ2-2; the match to TRBD1 covers 8 bases. The J segment lost 7 bases and the V segment lost 4 bases, leaving 9 bases of the junction unmatched. CDR1 SGHDT and CDR2 YYEEEE come from the germline V gene. This CDR3 has 15 amino acids. The CDR3, as DNA: TGTGCCAGCAGCCAGGTGGACAGGGATGGCGGGGAGCTGTTTTTT. Translating gives CASSQVDRDGGELFF.

This chain joins TRBV6-5 and TRBJ2-7; D unclear. The germline V and J ends were trimmed by 2 bases and 7 bases, with 18 bases remaining between them. CDR3 length: 15 residues. Germline V CDR1 and CDR2: MNHEY, SVGAGI. The CDR3 nucleotides are TGTGCCAGCAGTTACGGAGTTTTCGGTATTTGGGAGCAGTACTTC. This translates into CASSYGVFGIWEQYF.

This chain uses TRBV21-1 with TRBJ1-6. TRBV21-1 is given as a pseudogene. This CDR3 spans 17 amino acids. The CDR3 DNA reads as TGTGCCAGCAGCAAAGCGCGTCCCGTTCTATTCCGGTCACCCCTCCACTTT. It yields the protein CASSKARPVLFRSPLHF.

This chain connects TRBV9 to TRBJ2-7; 7 nucleotides match TRBD1. CDR1 is SGDLS, CDR2 YYNGEE, per germline. The CDR3 totals 14 residues. Trimming took 0 bases from V and 7 from J; bases not matched to a gene: 7. As DNA, the CDR3 is TGTGCCAGCAGCGTAGTTGAACAGGGGCTTGAGCAGTACTTC. Amino acid sequence: CASSVVEQGLEQYF.

V usage is TRBV7-2 and J usage is TRBJ2-3; tentatively, D is TRBD1 (6 bases). V shed 1 base and J shed 0 bases, with 11 bases lying between them. CDR3 length: 16 amino acids. Per the germline V gene, CDR1 is SGHTA and CDR2 is FQGNSA. In nucleotides, the CDR3 is TGTGCCAGCAGCTTAGAGGGGGTTCATAGCACAGATACGCAGTATTTT. Its translation: CASSLEGVHSTDTQYF.

The chain employs TRBV2 and TRBJ1-2; the match to TRBD1 covers 7 bases. With V trimmed by 2 bases and J by 7 bases, 7 bases remained unmatched. Germline-derived CDR1 and CDR2 are SNHLY and FYNNEI. This CDR3 region has 14 residues. The CDR3 DNA is TGTGCCAGCAGTGAATTCGACAGGGACTCTGGCTACACCTTC. Its protein product is CASSEFDRDSGYTF.

This clone is a singleton in its sample. The chain carries TRBV6-5 and TRBJ1-2; D uncertain. Germline-derived CDR1 and CDR2 are MNHEY and SVGAGI. The CDR3 runs to 14 residues. V was pared by 5 bases and J by 5 bases, with 15 bases between. Here the CDR3 reads CASSRKRVGYGYTF. CDR3 sequence (DNA): TGTGCCAGCAGTCGCAAGAGGGTTGGGTATGGCTACACCTTC.

The chain carries TRBV7-2 and TRBJ1-5; D unresolved. Between the trimmed V and J ends, which lost 1 base and 11 bases, there was a span of 15 bases. This CDR3 contains 14 residues. Germline values: CDR1 SGHTA, CDR2 FQGNSA. The CDR3 DNA sequence: TGTGCCAGCAGCTTAGGGGCCCTGAAAAGCACCCAGCATTTT. It encodes CASSLGALKSTQHF.

This clone was recorded once. The genes are TRBV27 and TRBJ2-1; 7 bases match TRBD2. This CDR3 is 17 amino acids long. Germline CDR1 MNHEY, CDR2 SMNVEV (reference sequence). V trimming: 4 bases; J trimming: 0 bases; junction bases outside the gene matches: 9. CDR3 in amino acids: CASSSGGKGSSYNEQFF. The CDR3 bases are TGTGCCAGCAGTTCCGGGGGGAAGGGGAGCTCCTACAATGAGCAGTTCTTC.

The chain combines TRBV5-1 with TRBJ1-4; D gene uncertain. The CDR3 contains 13 residues. Per the germline V gene, CDR1 is SGHRS and CDR2 is YFSETQ. The V gene lost 4 bases and the J gene lost 6 bases, with 10 bases spanning the gap. CDR3 amino acids: CASSLGSDEKLFF. The CDR3 DNA is TGCGCCAGCAGCCTAGGGAGTGATGAAAAACTGTTTTTT.

The chain links TRBV5-1 to TRBJ2-7; tentative D call: TRBD2 (5 bases). CDR3 size: 13 residues. Germline lookup yields CDR1 SGHRS and CDR2 YFSETQ. With 7 bases removed from V and 6 bases from J, the gap between germline ends came to 17 bases. The CDR3 reads CASPSSRGGEQYF. The DNA for the CDR3 is TGCGCCAGCCCTAGCTCTCGAGGTGGCGAGCAGTACTTC.

The chain is built from TRBV9 and TRBJ2-2, with a possible D match to TRBD2 (5 bases). The CDR3 runs 14 residues. Germline CDR1 is SGDLS and CDR2 is YYNGEE. V was pared by 4 bases and J by 6 bases, with 13 bases between. As DNA, the CDR3 is TGTGCCAGCAGCTTCGGGGTTTCGGCCGGGGAGCTGTTTTTT. This translates into CASSFGVSAGELFF.

This chain joins TRBV2 and TRBJ1-5; TRBD1 is a possible D gene (6 bases). V was clipped by 6 bases and J by 0 bases, with 9 bases between them. The CDR3 is 14 residues long. Germline CDR1 and CDR2: SNHLY and FYNNEI. The CDR3 here is CASRDSYSNQPQHF. CDR3 nucleotide sequence: TGTGCCAGCAGGGACAGTTATAGCAATCAGCCCCAGCATTTT. Full variable domain (outside the CDR3, taken from reference TRBV2 and TRBJ1-5): EPEVTQTPSHQVTQMGQEVILRCVPISNHLYFYWYRQILGQKVEFLVSFYNNEISEKSEIFDDQFSVERPDGSNFTLKIRSTKLEDSAMYFCASRDSYSNQPQHFGDGTRLSIL.

The chain couples TRBV11-2 to TRBJ1-2; 8 bases align to TRBD1. V was clipped by 3 bases and J by 7 bases; unmatched bases: 7. The CDR3 spans 14 residues. Germline CDR1 and CDR2: SGHAT and FQNNGV. CDR3 loop: CASSLAPTGVGYTF. The CDR3 nucleotides are TGTGCCAGCAGCTTGGCGCCGACAGGGGTTGGCTACACCTTC.

The V call is TRBV5-5, the J call TRBJ1-3; D is ambiguous. This CDR3 is built from 12 residues. Germline assignment: CDR1 SGHKS and CDR2 YYEKEE (reference sequence). Deletions cut 4 bases from V and 4 bases from J, with 6 bases between. The CDR3 DNA sequence: TGTGCCAGCAGCATCAGAGGAAACACCATATATTTT. As protein: CASSIRGNTIYF.

This rearrangement joins TRBV7-2 to TRBJ1-1; a weak D match, TRBD1 (6 bases). The germline V gene encodes CDR1 SGHTA and CDR2 FQGNSA. V lost 5 bases to trimming and J lost 6 bases, with 19 bases between them. CDR3 size: 15 residues. CDR3 sequence reads: CASSLLRTGIAEAFF. CDR3 nucleotides: TGTGCCAGCAGCCTGTTGCGCACAGGGATAGCTGAAGCTTTCTTT.

This clone is a singleton in its sample. V usage is TRBV7-7 and J usage is TRBJ2-5; 7 bases fit TRBD2. This CDR3 comprises 13 residues. Germline loops: CDR1 SSHAT, CDR2 FNYEAQ (reference sequence). V was pared by 5 bases and J by 2 bases, with 2 bases of the junction left unmatched. This CDR3 reads CASSPGLQETQYF. CDR3 sequence (DNA): TGTGCCAGCAGCCCGGGACTACAAGAGACCCAGTACTTC. The whole variable domain, filled in from reference TRBV7-7 and TRBJ2-5, reads GAGVSQSPRYKVTKRGQDVTLRCDPISSHATLYWYQQALGQGPEFLTYFNYEAQPDKSGLPSDRFSAERPEGSISTLTIQRTEQRDSAMYRCASSPGLQETQYFGPGTRLLVL.

This sequence joins TRBV5-5 and TRBJ2-7; weak D call: TRBD2 (5 bases). Trimming left V 0 bases short and J 4 bases short, with 14 bases between. The CDR3 runs to 15 residues. Germline loops: CDR1 SGHKS, CDR2 YYEKEE (reference sequence). The CDR3 DNA reads TGTGCCAGCAGCTTGGCCGTAGTAGCGCCGTACGAGCAGTACTTC. It encodes CASSLAVVAPYEQYF. Full variable domain (missing parts from reference TRBV5-5 and TRBJ2-7): DAGVTQSPTHLIKTRGQQVTLRCSPISGHKSVSWYQQVLGQGPQFIFQYYEKEERGRGNFPDRFSARQFPNYSSELNVNALLLGDSALYLCASSLAVVAPYEQYFGPGTRLTVT.

This CDR3 reads CALTGKGYNEQFF. The DNA of the CDR3 is TGTGCCTTGACAGGTAAAGGATACAATGAGCAGTTCTTC. This sequence joins TRBV30 and TRBJ2-1; a weak D match, TRBD1 (6 bases). Trimming removed 7 bases from V and 4 bases from J, with 14 bases in between. The germline V gene has CDR1 GTSNPN and CDR2 SVGIG (reference sequence). This CDR3 has 13 amino acids.

This chain uses TRBV27 with TRBJ2-4, with a weak D call TRBD1 (6 bases). Deletions cut 5 bases from V and 0 bases from J, with 14 bases between. The CDR3 covers 16 residues. Germline-derived CDR1 and CDR2 are MNHEY and SMNVEV (reference sequence). The CDR3 is CASSSGQSLAKNIQYF. The CDR3 DNA reads as TGTGCCAGCAGTAGCGGACAGAGTCTAGCCAAAAACATTCAGTACTTC.

This clone occurred a few times. The rearrangement links TRBV6-4 to TRBJ2-2, with D perhaps TRBD2 (6 bases). This CDR3 region has 14 residues. V dropped 8 bases and J dropped 3 bases, with 13 bases sitting between them. From germline, CDR1 is MRHNA and CDR2 SNTAGT. CDR3 region: CASAGTGDTGELFF. Here the CDR3 DNA reads TGTGCCAGCGCCGGGACTGGAGACACCGGGGAGCTGTTTTTT.